Following are 20 T cell receptor beta chains from one sample sequenced in a study of blood T cell repertoires in COVID-19. Method: immunoSEQ multiplex PCR; TCRdb's copy keeps in-frame clones and lacks some. This table has 110,000 or so clones, over 65% appearing once. Sequencing was performed on peripheral blood. The receptor source for this set is a woman aged 40 to 50 with acute or convalescent COVID-19.

Here the CDR3 DNA reads TGTGCCACGTGGCTAGCGGGGGCGGGGGAGACCCAGTACTTC. This translates into CATWLAGAGETQYF. The genes are TRBV28 and TRBJ2-5; the match to TRBD2 covers 10 bases. Trimming removed 10 bases from V and 5 bases from J; junction bases left unmatched: 10. This CDR3 spans 14 amino acids. Germline CDR1 and CDR2: MDHEN and SYDVKM.

This clone has just a few counts. The V call is TRBV24-1, the J call TRBJ1-2, with D possibly matching TRBD1 (6 bases). Germline-derived CDR1 and CDR2 are KGHDR and SFDVKD. Trimming left V 1 base short and J 8 bases short, with 10 bases between. The CDR3 is made up of 13 amino acids. In DNA form, the CDR3 reads TGTGCCACCAGTGATTTTACAGGGCGGGGCTACACCTTC. Translation: CATSDFTGRGYTF.

The chain joins TRBV7-2 to TRBJ2-5, with TRBD2 identical over 8 bases. Trimming removed 3 bases from V and 5 bases from J; junction bases left unmatched: 2. There are 13 residues in the CDR3. The germline CDR1 and CDR2 sequences are SGHTA and FQGNSA. The CDR3, as DNA: TGTGCCAGCAGCTTCGCGGGGGGTGAGACCCAGTACTTC. Amino acid sequence: CASSFAGGETQYF.

The genes are TRBV30 and TRBJ2-3; tentatively, D is TRBD1 (6 bases). Germline V gene lookup returns CDR1 GTSNPN and CDR2 SVGIG (reference sequence). The V gene lost 6 bases and the J gene lost 2 bases, with 27 bases spanning the gap. The CDR3 totals 18 residues. CDR3 amino acids: CACPGQRPSCTHTDTQYF. CDR3 in DNA: TGTGCCTGTCCTGGACAGCGACCTTCCTGTACACACACAGATACGCAGTATTTT.

V usage is TRBV28 and J usage is TRBJ1-5; 9 nucleotides align to TRBD1. Germline V gene sequence: CDR1 MDHEN, CDR2 SYDVKM. The CDR3 consists of 15 residues. Germline trimming cut 5 bases from V and 7 bases from J; bases unmatched to any gene: 9. CDR3 loop: CASSQRGQGGQPQHF. The CDR3 DNA reads as TGTGCCAGCAGTCAGCGGGGACAGGGAGGACAGCCCCAGCATTTT.

V usage is TRBV5-1 and J usage is TRBJ1-3; D is ambiguous. Between the trimmed V and J ends, which lost 4 bases and 0 bases, there was a span of 5 bases. The CDR3 spans 13 residues. Germline lookup yields CDR1 SGHRS and CDR2 YFSETQ. In nucleotides, the CDR3 is TGCGCCAGCAGCGCGAACTCTGGAAACACCATATATTTT. The encoded protein is CASSANSGNTIYF. The variable domain in full, with the rest retrieved from reference TRBV5-1 and TRBJ1-3, is KAGVTQTPRYLIKTRGQQVTLSCSPISGHRSVSWYQQTPGQGLQFLFEYFSETQRNKGNFPGRFSGRQFSNSRSEMNVSTLELGDSALYLCASSANSGNTIYFGEGSWLTVV.

This clone was observed a handful of times. The sample holds other DNA sequences that translate to the same CDR3. V and J are TRBV4-1 and TRBJ2-1; the D gene is possibly TRBD2 (6 bases). CDR3 size: 15 residues. Germline loops: CDR1 MGHRA, CDR2 YSYEKL. Trimming stripped 0 bases from V and 4 bases from J, with 10 bases between. CDR3 amino acids: CASSQEGRDYNEQFF. CDR3 bases: TGCGCCAGCAGCCAAGAAGGGCGGGATTACAATGAGCAGTTCTTC.

The rearrangement links TRBV4-1 to TRBJ1-5; TRBD1 agrees at 7 bases. The CDR3 totals 17 residues. The V gene end was trimmed by 1 base and the J gene end by 5 bases; junction bases not matched to a gene: 11. CDR1 is MGHRA, CDR2 YSYEKL, per germline. The CDR3 loop is CASSQGKTGTEYQPQHF. CDR3 coding DNA: TGCGCCAGCAGCCAAGGTAAGACCGGGACAGAATATCAGCCCCAGCATTTT.

The chain recombines TRBV28 with TRBJ1-3; D possibly corresponds to TRBD1 (5 bases). The germline V gene has CDR1 MDHEN and CDR2 SYDVKM. V was trimmed by 6 bases and J by 1 base, leaving 10 bases between them. The CDR3 covers 14 residues. CDR3 loop: CASRTQGSGNTIYF. The CDR3 bases are TGTGCCAGCAGAACTCAGGGTTCTGGAAACACCATATATTTT.

The V call is TRBV6-6, the J call TRBJ2-3; 9 nucleotides match TRBD1. V was pared by 2 bases and J by 4 bases, with 1 base of the junction left unmatched. Per germline, CDR1 MNHNY and CDR2 SVGAGI (reference sequence). CDR3 size: 14 residues. The CDR3 spells CASSYRQGADTQYF. The CDR3 DNA follows: TGTGCCAGCAGTTACAGACAGGGGGCAGATACGCAGTATTTT.

The V and J genes are TRBV27 and TRBJ1-2; 8 positions match TRBD1. The V segment lost 3 bases and the J segment 6 bases; nucleotides outside the gene matches: 12. Germline V lookup: CDR1 MNHEY, CDR2 SMNVEV (reference sequence). There are 16 residues in the CDR3. Here the CDR3 reads CASSFPPTGTGNGYTF. CDR3 in DNA: TGTGCCAGCAGTTTTCCGCCCACCGGGACAGGTAATGGCTACACCTTC.

The chain recombines TRBV5-5 with TRBJ2-2; D is undetermined. V was pared by 0 bases and J by 2 bases, with 5 bases between. Germline lookup yields CDR1 SGHKS and CDR2 YYEKEE (reference sequence). The CDR3 covers 14 residues. The CDR3 region is CASSLGYNTGELFF. The CDR3, as DNA: TGTGCCAGCAGCTTGGGCTATAACACCGGGGAGCTGTTTTTT.

The chain recombines TRBV19 with TRBJ1-2; possible D gene TRBD1, 5 bases. The CDR3 runs 15 residues. Trimming shortened V by 7 bases and J by 3 bases, and 18 bases separated the two germline ends. CDR1 and CDR2 from the germline V gene are LNHDA and SQIVND (reference sequence). The CDR3 coding sequence is TGTGCCAGTACCACGGGGGGGTCCCTGGACTATGGCTACACCTTC. Translation: CASTTGGSLDYGYTF.

The chain recombines TRBV6-6 with TRBJ2-7; 9 nucleotides agree with TRBD1. Per the germline V gene, CDR1 is MNHNY and CDR2 is SVGAGI (reference sequence). The CDR3 has 15 residues. The V segment lost 4 bases and the J segment 4 bases; nucleotides outside the gene matches: 8. Here the CDR3 DNA reads TGTGCCAGCAGTTCGCCGGACAGGGGAGGGTACGAGCAGTACTTC. Amino acid sequence: CASSSPDRGGYEQYF.

This chain links TRBV7-2 with TRBJ2-2; TRBD2 is a possible D gene (5 bases). Trimming shortened V by 9 bases and J by 3 bases, and 14 bases separated the two germline ends. The CDR3 contains 14 residues. CDR1 is SGHTA and CDR2 is FQGNSA in the germline V gene. The CDR3 sequence: CASLRGADTGELFF. The CDR3 DNA reads as TGTGCCAGTCTTCGGGGAGCGGACACCGGGGAGCTGTTTTTT.

The rearrangement links TRBV29-1 to TRBJ2-1; maybe TRBD1 (5 bases). The CDR3 is made up of 13 amino acids. Germline V lookup: CDR1 SQVTM, CDR2 ANQGSEA. Trimming pared 6 bases from V and 2 bases from J, leaving 11 bases between. The CDR3 loop is CSVQDTAYNEQFF. CDR3 DNA: TGCAGCGTGCAGGACACTGCCTACAATGAGCAGTTCTTC.

V usage is TRBV6-5 and J usage is TRBJ2-7; perhaps TRBD2 as D (6 bases). Germline V CDR1 and CDR2: MNHEY, SVGAGI. V was pared by 0 bases and J by 3 bases, with 12 bases between. The CDR3 spans 15 residues. In DNA, the CDR3 is TGTGCCAGCAGTTACTCGTCTAGCGCTAACTACGAGCAGTACTTC. Translating gives CASSYSSSANYEQYF.

V gene TRBV29-1 combines with J gene TRBJ2-3; a possible D gene is TRBD2 (7 bases). Germline V gene data show CDR1 as SQVTM and CDR2 as ANQGSEA. CDR3 size: 13 residues. Trimming removed 3 bases at V and 5 bases at J, with 12 bases between. This CDR3 reads CSVDGGARDTQYF. In DNA form, the CDR3 reads TGCAGCGTTGATGGGGGGGCTCGAGATACGCAGTATTTT.

V usage is TRBV9 and J usage is TRBJ2-1, with D maybe TRBD2 (6 bases). Per germline, CDR1 SGDLS and CDR2 YYNGEE. Trimming pared 0 bases from V and 4 bases from J, leaving 14 bases between. There are 16 residues in the CDR3. The CDR3 sequence is CASSVGVTGLYNEQFF. The CDR3 DNA sequence: TGTGCCAGCAGCGTAGGAGTTACGGGACTTTACAATGAGCAGTTCTTC.

V usage is TRBV7-9 and J usage is TRBJ1-3, with D possibly TRBD1 on 6 matching bases. The CDR3 spans 14 residues. Germline V CDR1 and CDR2: SEHNR, FQNEAQ (reference sequence). Trimming cost V 5 bases and J 4 bases, with 12 bases left between them. CDR3 in amino acids: CASSLQGGGNTIYF. The CDR3, as DNA: TGTGCCAGCAGCCTACAGGGTGGCGGAAACACCATATATTTT.